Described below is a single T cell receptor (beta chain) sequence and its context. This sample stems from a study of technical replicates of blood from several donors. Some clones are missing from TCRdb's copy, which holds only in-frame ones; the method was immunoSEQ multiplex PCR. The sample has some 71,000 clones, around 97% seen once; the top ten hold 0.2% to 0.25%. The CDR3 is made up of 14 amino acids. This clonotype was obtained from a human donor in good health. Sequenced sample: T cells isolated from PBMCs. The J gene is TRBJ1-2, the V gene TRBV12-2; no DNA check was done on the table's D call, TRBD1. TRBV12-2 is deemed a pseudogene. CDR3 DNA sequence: TGTGCAAGTCGCTTAGCGCCAGGGGATTACGGCTACACCTTC. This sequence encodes CASRLAPGDYGYTF.